This T cell receptor (beta chain) was retrieved from a study of blood T cell repertoires in COVID-19. Study at large: PBMCs, B-cell-depleted T cells, or T cells provided the cDNA or gDNA that made up the material.

Measured with immunoSEQ multiplex PCR; TCRdb has only the in-frame clones, and not every one. The sample lists approximately 98,000 clones, roughly four fifths seen once, with around 4% in the top ten. The CDR3 length is 15 residues. The V gene end was trimmed by 2 bases and the J gene end by 0 bases; junction bases not matched to a gene: 4. The germline V gene has CDR1 GTSNPN and CDR2 SVGIG (reference sequence). The sequence was collected from a man aged 55 to 70 with acute or convalescent COVID-19. The chain links TRBV30 to TRBJ2-3, with TRBD2 matching 8 bases. The material sequenced was peripheral blood. CDR3 protein: CAWSPTSGSTDTQYF. For the CDR3, the DNA is TGTGCCTGGAGTCCCACTAGCGGCAGCACAGATACGCAGTATTTT. The full variable domain, in which reference TRBV30 and TRBJ2-3 provide the parts outside the CDR3, is SQTIHQWPATLVQPVGSPLSLECTVEGTSNPNLYWYRQAAGRGLQLLFYSVGIGQISSEVPQNLSASRPQDRQFILSSKKLLLSDSGFYLCAWSPTSGSTDTQYFGPGTRLTVL.